This TCR beta chain appears in the sequencing data of a study of blood T cell repertoires in COVID-19. About the study: The United States, Italy and Spain supplied acute and convalescent COVID-19 samples.

Sequencing used immunoSEQ multiplex PCR; TCRdb keeps in-frame clones, though not all of them. The sample records about 62,000 clones, roughly 80% being singletons. V lost 3 bases and J 7 bases, leaving 16 bases between the germline ends. This CDR3 contains 14 residues. Germline CDR1 reads ENHRY; CDR2 reads SYGVKD. This clone came up once. Material: peripheral blood. This receptor was obtained from a woman aged 45 to 65 with active or convalescent COVID-19. The genes are TRBV10-3 and TRBJ2-7, with D possibly matching TRBD2 (6 bases). This CDR3 reads CAISDGEAAGEQYF. In nucleotides, the CDR3 is TGTGCCATCAGTGATGGTGAGGCCGCGGGGGAGCAGTACTTC.